The sequence of this T cell receptor (beta chain) was determined in a study of shared clonotypes between healthy human individuals. Deep was the level at which the assay was run. This table comes from immunoSEQ multiplex PCR, and its TCRdb copy is limited to in-frame clones, with some not included. The sample has 2 million to 2.5 million clones, 95% seen once. Study-level findings and limits: A reduction in generation probabilities was seen for non-shared clonotypes relative to those shared by all four donors.

The CDR3 extends over 14 amino acids. V lost 3 bases to trimming and J lost 2 bases; unmatched junction nucleotides: 1. Germline lookup yields CDR1 SGHTA and CDR2 FQGNSA. Concerning this clone: What it binds is unknown. Within the sample, other DNA sequences also encode this same CDR3.

The origin of this receptor is a man between 18 and 35 years old in good health. The V gene is TRBV7-2, the J gene TRBJ2-7; 10 nucleotides match TRBD1. The sequenced sample consisted of naive CD4+ T cells sorted from blood. Subset: CD45RA+ positively selected. The CDR3 DNA reads as TGTGCCAGCAGCTTGGGGACAGGGGCCTACGAGCAGTACTTC. Translating it yields CASSLGTGAYEQYF.